Listed below are T cell receptor beta chains from one sample, sequenced in a study of T-cell memory formation after mild COVID-19. MiXCR was run by TCRdb on the 5' RACE reads, yielding one entry per CDR3 protein. The sample includes roughly 160,000 distinct CDR3 sequences, 10% to 15% of them seen just once. The sequenced sample consisted of PBMCs or a T cell subset sorted from them (not recorded which). These receptor sequences come from a man younger than 35 who had mild COVID-19 (a few samples of this study predate the infection). Cell type and time point are not known. Each CDR3 is given with its conserved first and last residue. A D gene is named only where the DNA matches it firmly. Size tells how often a clone was seen (once, few, many) or the class of an expanded clone, and some rows leave it out.

TRBV10-3	TRBD2	15	TRBJ2-7	few	TGTGCCATCAGGGCGGGACTAGCGGGGGAAGGAGAGCAGTACTTC	CAIRAGLAGEGEQYF
TRBV30	TRBD1	12	TRBJ2-1	few	TGTGCCTGGGCCACTACAGGGGGTGAGCAGTTCTTC	CAWATTGGEQFF
TRBV5-1	NA	12	TRBJ2-1	many	TGCGCCAGCACGGGGCTTTACAATGAGCAGTTCTTC	CASTGLYNEQFF
TRBV18	TRBD1	14	TRBJ1-1	few	TGTGCCAGCTCAGCCGGACAGGGGAATTCTGAAGCTTTCTTT	CASSAGQGNSEAFF
TRBV10-3	TRBD1	11	TRBJ2-1	NA	TGTGCCACAACACAGGGGAATGAGCAGTTCTTC	CATTQGNEQFF
TRBV20-1	TRBD2	16	TRBJ2-3	NA	TGCAGTGCTGGACGCACCGGGACTAGCGGAGCACGGGGGCAGTATTTT	CSAGRTGTSGARGQYF
TRBV19	NA	17	TRBJ1-5	NA	TGTGCCAGTAGTCTACGGACGGCCACCTATAGCAATCAGCCCCAGCATTTT	CASSLRTATYSNQPQHF
TRBV5-4	NA	12	TRBJ1-4	once	TGTGCCAGCAGCTTCCCTAATGAAAAACTGTTTTTT	CASSFPNEKLFF
TRBV7-2	NA	13	TRBJ2-4	NA	TGTGCCAGCAGCTTGAGAGGGGAAAACATTCAGTACTTC	CASSLRGENIQYF
TRBV5-1	NA	13	TRBJ2-3	many	TGCGCCAGCAGCTTCTGGGGGCGGGATACGCAGTATTTT	CASSFWGRDTQYF
TRBV7-2	NA	14	TRBJ2-3	many	TGTGCCAGCAGACGAGGGGGAAGCACAGATACGCAGTATTTT	CASRRGGSTDTQYF
TRBV5-1	NA	12	TRBJ1-1	NA	TGCGCCAGCAGCTTGGGACAGGCTGAAGCTTTCTTT	CASSLGQAEAFF
TRBV12-3/TRBV12-4	TRBD1	13	TRBJ1-1	many	TGTGCCAGCAGGCCTACAGGGGGCACTGAAGCTTTCTTT	CASRPTGGTEAFF
TRBV18	TRBD2	16	TRBJ2-3	few	TGTGCCAGCTCACCATTAGCGGGGGGGCTCGGAGATACGCAGTATTTT	CASSPLAGGLGDTQYF
TRBV20-1	NA	11	TRBJ1-3	few	TGCAGTGCCGAGCTGGGAAACACCATATATTTT	CSAELGNTIYF
TRBV10-3	TRBD1	14	TRBJ1-1	few	TGTGCCATCAGGGGACAGGGGATTAACACTGAAGCTTTCTTT	CAIRGQGINTEAFF
TRBV20-1	NA	13	TRBJ1-2	few	TGCAGTGCTAGCCGAGGGGGGCTCTATGGCTACACCTTC	CSASRGGLYGYTF
TRBV7-8	NA	18	TRBJ2-4	few	TGTGCCAGCAGCTTAGTTCGGAGACAGAAACTAGCCAAAAACATTCAGTACTTC	CASSLVRRQKLAKNIQYF
TRBV10-3	NA	14	TRBJ1-2	NA	TGTGCCATCAGTGATCAGGGATCAAGTTATGGCTACACCTTC	CAISDQGSSYGYTF
TRBV28	TRBD1	15	TRBJ2-3	many	TGTGCCAGCAGTTTACCCGGGACAGGTGGGGTTCGGCAGTATTTT	CASSLPGTGGVRQYF
TRBV7-9	NA	16	TRBJ1-5	few	TGTGCCAGCAGCCCCAGCGGCTGGGGGACGAGGCAGCCCCAGCATTTT	CASSPSGWGTRQPQHF
TRBV4-2	NA	12	TRBJ2-2	NA	TGTGCCAGCAGCCAAGACTGGGCGGAGCTGTTTTTT	CASSQDWAELFF
TRBV10-1	NA	13	TRBJ1-1	NA	TGCGCCAGCAGTGAACAGTGGAACACTGAAGCTTTCTTT	CASSEQWNTEAFF
TRBV7-6	NA	15	TRBJ2-1	NA	TGTGCCAGCAGCTTAACCCGACCCCCCACAGTTCACCAGTTCTTC	CASSLTRPPTVHQFF
TRBV15	TRBD1	17	TRBJ2-2	NA	TGTGCCACCAGCAGAGATGGGACAGGGACAAACACCGGGGAGCTGTTTTTT	CATSRDGTGTNTGELFF
TRBV12-3/TRBV12-4	NA	14	TRBJ1-1	few	TGTGCCAGCATTGGGGGGGCGTTAGGCACTGAAGCTTTCTTT	CASIGGALGTEAFF
TRBV5-1	NA	15	TRBJ2-1	few	TGCGCCAGCAGCTTGGAGCCGGATACCTACAATGAGCAGTTCTTC	CASSLEPDTYNEQFF
TRBV5-1	NA	16	TRBJ1-1	many	TGCGCCAGCAGCTTACGCCCTAAGGGCATGAACACTGAAGCTTTCTTT	CASSLRPKGMNTEAFF
TRBV7-9	TRBD1	17	TRBJ2-2	few	TGTGCCAGCAGTTTTGGGACCGGGACAGCGCGCACCGGGGAGCTGTTTTTT	CASSFGTGTARTGELFF
TRBV20-1	NA	14	TRBJ2-7	NA	TGCAGTGCTAGAGATCGTCTAGTAGCTTTGGAGCAGTACTTC	CSARDRLVALEQYF
TRBV19	TRBD1	14	TRBJ1-3	NA	TGTGCCAGTAGCCTACAGGGGACGGAGAACACCATATATTTT	CASSLQGTENTIYF
TRBV12-3/TRBV12-4	NA	15	TRBJ2-5	few	TGTGCCAGCAAGATGGAGGGGGGCCTACAAGGGACCCAGTACTTC	CASKMEGGLQGTQYF
TRBV5-1	TRBD1	14	TRBJ2-1	few	TGCGCCAGCAGCTTGGTGCAGGGGGCATATGAGCAGTTCTTC	CASSLVQGAYEQFF
TRBV5-1	TRBD1	15	TRBJ1-1	NA	TGCGCCAGCGACCGAGGGACAGGGGGCGGCACTGAAGCTTTCTTT	CASDRGTGGGTEAFF
TRBV6-5	NA	14	TRBJ1-1	NA	TGTGCCAGCAGCCCTCCGGCTTGGAACACTGAAGCTTTCTTT	CASSPPAWNTEAFF